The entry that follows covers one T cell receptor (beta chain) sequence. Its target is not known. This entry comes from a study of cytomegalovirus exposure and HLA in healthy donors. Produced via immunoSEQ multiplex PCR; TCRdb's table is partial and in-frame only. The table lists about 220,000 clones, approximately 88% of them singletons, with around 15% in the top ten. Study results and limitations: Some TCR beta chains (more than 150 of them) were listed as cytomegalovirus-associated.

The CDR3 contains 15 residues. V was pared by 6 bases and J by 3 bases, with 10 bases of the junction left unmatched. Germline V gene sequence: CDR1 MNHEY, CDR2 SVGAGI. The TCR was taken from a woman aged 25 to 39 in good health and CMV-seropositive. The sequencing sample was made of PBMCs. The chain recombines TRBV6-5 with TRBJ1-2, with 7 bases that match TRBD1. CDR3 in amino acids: CASSHTRGEDYGYTF. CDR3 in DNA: TGTGCCAGCAGCCACACCAGGGGGGAAGACTATGGCTACACCTTC.